This is a list of T cell receptor beta chains from one sample in a study of low-dose radiotherapy and immunotherapy resistance in tumors. TCRdb processed the reads anew with MiXCR; each CDR3 protein has one entry. Seen here are 60,000 to 75,000 distinct CDR3 sequences, approximately 26% observed once, and the top ten hold about 7%. Sequenced here: PBMCs, sampled before treatment. Receptors originate from a male donor with rectosigmoid adenocarcinoma. Each CDR3 is given with its conserved first and last residue. The D gene is left open where the match is weak. For some rows the clone size is stated as once, few or many, or as a class when expanded; others skip it.

size: many; V: TRBV3-1; J: TRBJ2-5; D: TRBD1; CDR3: CASSPDRVQTQYF; DNA: TGTGCCAGCAGCCCTGACAGGGTTCAGACCCAGTACTTC
size: many; V: TRBV7-2; J: TRBJ1-3; D: -; CDR3: CASSLIPQTSGNTIYF; DNA: TGTGCCAGCAGCTTAATCCCCCAGACCTCTGGAAACACCATATATTTT
size: many; V: TRBV10-3; J: TRBJ2-7; D: -; CDR3: CAISDGYEQYF; DNA: TGTGCCATCAGTGACGGCTACGAGCAGTACTTC
size: many; V: TRBV19; J: TRBJ2-1; D: TRBD1; CDR3: CASSIWWQGDVYNEQFF; DNA: TGTGCCAGTAGTATTTGGTGGCAGGGGGATGTCTACAATGAGCAGTTCTTC
size: many; V: TRBV6-6; J: TRBJ2-7; D: TRBD2; CDR3: CASSYGTSGSKYEQYF; DNA: TGTGCCAGCAGTTACGGGACTAGCGGGAGTAAGTACGAGCAGTACTTC
size: many; V: TRBV5-1; J: TRBJ2-4; D: TRBD2; CDR3: CASSLVGGEGIQYF; DNA: TGCGCCAGCAGCTTGGTTGGAGGGGAGGGCATTCAGTACTTC
size: many; V: TRBV6-5; J: TRBJ1-3; D: -; CDR3: CASSLGNTIYF; DNA: TGTGCCAGCAGTTTAGGAAACACCATATATTTT
size: many; V: TRBV11-2; J: TRBJ2-1; D: TRBD2; CDR3: CASSSTSGGALYNEQFF; DNA: TGTGCCAGCAGCTCCACTAGCGGGGGGGCTCTCTACAATGAGCAGTTCTTC
size: few; V: TRBV11-2; J: TRBJ2-3; D: -; CDR3: CASSQRLMEHTQYF; DNA: TGTGCCAGCAGCCAGAGGTTGATGGAACATACGCAGTATTTT
size: once; V: TRBV28; J: TRBJ2-2; D: -; CDR3: CASRKNTGELFF; DNA: TGTGCCAGTCGGAAGAACACCGGGGAGCTGTTTTTT
size: once; V: TRBV4-3; J: TRBJ2-3; D: -; CDR3: CASSQDLMQTTDTQYF; DNA: TGCGCCAGCAGCCAAGATCTTATGCAGACCACAGATACGCAGTATTTT
size: many; V: TRBV7-9; J: TRBJ2-7; D: -; CDR3: CASSLVTLEQYF; DNA: TGTGCCAGCAGCTTAGTGACACTTGAGCAGTACTTC
size: many; V: TRBV18; J: TRBJ2-2; D: TRBD2; CDR3: CASSPSGLAGNTGELFF; DNA: TGTGCCAGCTCACCATCAGGACTAGCGGGTAACACCGGGGAGCTGTTTTTT
size: -; V: TRBV4-3; J: TRBJ1-5; D: -; CDR3: CASSQVDQPQHF; DNA: TGCGCCAGCAGCCAAGTCGATCAGCCCCAGCATTTT
size: many; V: TRBV7-9; J: TRBJ1-2; D: -; CDR3: CASSLDRGIFF; DNA: TGTGCCAGCAGCTTAGATCGGGGTATTTTCTTC
size: many; V: TRBV7-2; J: TRBJ2-1; D: -; CDR3: CASSLPGAGIYEQFF; DNA: TGTGCCAGCAGCCTTCCGGGAGCGGGTATCTATGAGCAGTTCTTC
size: many; V: TRBV6-2/TRBV6-3; J: TRBJ1-1; D: TRBD1; CDR3: CASRHSYRGWAEAFF; DNA: TGTGCCAGCAGACATAGCTACAGGGGGTGGGCTGAAGCTTTCTTT
size: -; V: TRBV5-1; J: TRBJ2-1; D: -; CDR3: CASSLGDIGYNEQFF; DNA: TGCGCCAGCAGCTTGGGGGACATCGGCTACAATGAGCAGTTCTTC
size: -; V: TRBV20-1; J: TRBJ2-1; D: -; CDR3: CSATPAGSPYNEQFF; DNA: TGCAGTGCTACCCCCGCGGGCAGCCCCTACAATGAGCAGTTCTTC
size: -; V: TRBV3-1; J: TRBJ1-2; D: -; CDR3: CASSQVQAPSSYGYTF; DNA: TGTGCCAGCAGCCAAGTACAGGCTCCTAGTTCCTATGGCTACACCTTC
size: many; V: TRBV5-1; J: TRBJ2-3; D: TRBD2; CDR3: CASSLSGEASTDTQYF; DNA: TGCGCCAGCAGCTTGAGCGGGGAAGCTAGCACAGATACGCAGTATTTT
size: -; V: TRBV6-2/TRBV6-3; J: TRBJ1-4; D: TRBD1; CDR3: CALRSPGQGTANEKLFF; DNA: TGTGCTTTAAGGAGCCCAGGACAGGGGACGGCTAATGAAAAACTGTTTTTT
size: many; V: TRBV6-5; J: TRBJ1-2; D: TRBD1; CDR3: CASSYSWTGESYTF; DNA: TGTGCCAGCAGTTACTCCTGGACAGGGGAGAGCTACACCTTC
size: many; V: TRBV5-1; J: TRBJ2-6; D: -; CDR3: CASSPRGAGKSGANVLTF; DNA: TGCGCCAGCAGCCCGAGGGGAGCAGGGAAAAGTGGGGCCAACGTCCTGACTTTC
size: many; V: TRBV27; J: TRBJ1-1; D: TRBD1; CDR3: CASSPKGQSSEAFF; DNA: TGTGCCAGCAGTCCGAAGGGACAGAGCTCTGAAGCTTTCTTT
size: many; V: TRBV5-1; J: TRBJ1-3; D: TRBD1; CDR3: CASRGQGISGNTIYF; DNA: TGCGCCAGCAGAGGACAGGGGATCTCTGGAAACACCATATATTTT
size: many; V: TRBV28; J: TRBJ1-2; D: TRBD1; CDR3: CASSRPLGQGPGYTF; DNA: TGTGCCAGCAGTCGACCCCTGGGACAGGGTCCTGGCTACACCTTC
size: many; V: TRBV19; J: TRBJ2-5; D: -; CDR3: CASSWQVGETQYF; DNA: TGTGCCAGTAGTTGGCAGGTAGGAGAGACCCAGTACTTC
size: -; V: TRBV21-1; J: TRBJ1-5; D: -; CDR3: CATINNAPRSGTAGNQPQHF; DNA: TGTGCCACCATCAATAACGCCCCCCGTTCAGGGACCGCAGGGAATCAGCCCCAGCATTTT
size: -; V: TRBV6-1; J: TRBJ2-7; D: -; CDR3: CASSEYIGSSEDEQYF; DNA: TGTGCCAGCAGTGAATATATCGGGTCTTCGGAAGACGAGCAGTACTTC
size: -; V: TRBV6-6; J: TRBJ2-6; D: TRBD1; CDR3: CASSEIFGYGTGGARPNVLTF; DNA: TGTGCCAGCAGTGAAATATTCGGTTATGGGACAGGGGGCGCCAGGCCCAACGTCCTGACTTTC
size: -; V: TRBV28; J: TRBJ2-5; D: -; CDR3: CASSFLGTGPQETQYF; DNA: TGTGCCAGCAGTTTTTTAGGCACAGGACCTCAAGAGACCCAGTACTTC
size: many; V: TRBV5-1; J: TRBJ2-2; D: TRBD2; CDR3: CASSAGLAEGHGELFF; DNA: TGCGCCAGCAGCGCCGGACTAGCGGAGGGGCACGGGGAGCTGTTTTTT
size: many; V: TRBV27; J: TRBJ1-5; D: -; CDR3: CASSLGGEQPQHF; DNA: TGTGCCAGCAGTTTGGGAGGGGAACAGCCCCAGCATTTT
size: many; V: TRBV20-1; J: TRBJ2-2; D: TRBD2; CDR3: CSARDLLAGGTGELFF; DNA: TGCAGTGCTAGAGATCTACTAGCGGGAGGAACCGGGGAGCTGTTTTTT
size: -; V: TRBV28; J: TRBJ1-5; D: -; CDR3: CASSYGTLRQPQHF; DNA: TGTGCCAGCAGTTATGGGACCTTGAGGCAGCCCCAGCATTTT
size: many; V: TRBV7-2; J: TRBJ2-5; D: -; CDR3: CASSSRKTQYF; DNA: TGTGCCAGCAGCTCAAGAAAGACCCAGTACTTC
size: -; V: TRBV6-2/TRBV6-3; J: TRBJ2-2; D: -; CDR3: CASSSDTNTGELFF; DNA: TGTGCCAGCAGTTCCGACACCAACACCGGGGAGCTGTTTTTT
size: many; V: TRBV6-5; J: TRBJ2-4; D: -; CDR3: CASSYSISGIAKNIQYF; DNA: TGTGCCAGCAGTTACTCCATTTCAGGGATAGCCAAAAACATTCAGTACTTC
size: once; V: TRBV29-1; J: TRBJ2-1; D: TRBD1; CDR3: CSVDPQGNEQFF; DNA: TGCAGCGTTGATCCACAGGGGAATGAGCAGTTCTTC
size: once; V: TRBV5-1; J: TRBJ2-1; D: TRBD2; CDR3: CASRLAGESYNEQFF; DNA: TGCGCCAGCAGGCTAGCGGGAGAGTCCTACAATGAGCAGTTCTTC
size: -; V: TRBV7-2; J: TRBJ2-7; D: TRBD2; CDR3: CASSSRGTSDSYEQYF; DNA: TGTGCCAGCAGCTCCCGGGGGACTAGCGACTCCTACGAGCAGTACTTC
size: many; V: TRBV4-1; J: TRBJ1-1; D: -; CDR3: CASRGVLRNTEAFF; DNA: TGCGCCAGCCGGGGCGTGCTTAGGAACACTGAAGCTTTCTTT
size: many; V: TRBV28; J: TRBJ2-2; D: -; CDR3: CASSAGDTPNTGELFF; DNA: TGTGCCAGCAGTGCGGGGGACACCCCGAACACCGGGGAGCTGTTTTTT
size: many; V: TRBV27; J: TRBJ2-3; D: -; CDR3: CASSSGQTYTDTQYF; DNA: TGTGCCAGCAGTTCTGGGCAGACATACACAGATACGCAGTATTTT
size: many; V: TRBV5-5; J: TRBJ2-2; D: -; CDR3: CASSLDGHNTGELFF; DNA: TGTGCCAGCAGCTTGGACGGCCACAACACCGGGGAGCTGTTTTTT
size: many; V: TRBV28; J: TRBJ1-2; D: TRBD1; CDR3: CASYPHGTGDGYTF; DNA: TGTGCCAGCTACCCTCACGGGACAGGGGATGGCTACACCTTC
size: many; V: TRBV7-2; J: TRBJ1-1; D: -; CDR3: CASSLNVGRNTEAFF; DNA: TGTGCCAGCAGCTTAAACGTGGGACGGAACACTGAAGCTTTCTTT
size: many; V: TRBV30; J: TRBJ2-6; D: -; CDR3: CAWSRTGSGANVLTF; DNA: TGTGCCTGGAGTCGTACAGGGTCTGGGGCCAACGTCCTGACTTTC
size: many; V: TRBV18; J: TRBJ2-5; D: -; CDR3: CASSGQETQYF; DNA: TGCGCCAGCAGTGGGCAGGAGACCCAGTACTTC
size: many; V: TRBV7-9; J: TRBJ2-4; D: TRBD2; CDR3: CASSRGDKNIQYF; DNA: TGTGCCAGCAGCCGGGGGGACAAAAACATTCAGTACTTC
size: many; V: TRBV28; J: TRBJ2-7; D: -; CDR3: CAARDRGPDNEQYF; DNA: TGTGCCGCAAGGGACCGGGGCCCTGACAACGAGCAGTACTTC
size: many; V: TRBV21-1; J: TRBJ2-1; D: -; CDR3: CASSNDSSYNEQFF; DNA: TGTGCCAGCAGCAATGACAGCTCCTACAATGAGCAGTTCTTC
size: many; V: TRBV5-4; J: TRBJ1-2; D: -; CDR3: CASSLGVTNYGYTF; DNA: TGTGCCAGCAGCTTGGGCGTCACTAACTATGGCTACACCTTC
size: -; V: TRBV19; J: TRBJ2-2; D: -; CDR3: CASRELAGVTGELFFF; DNA: -